The sequence of this T cell receptor beta chain was determined in a study of blood T cell repertoires in COVID-19. Study-level information: COVID-19 samples collected from the United States, Italy and Spain covered acute and convalescent phases. In each case, the material was cDNA or gDNA derived from T cells, B-cell-depleted T cells, or PBMCs.

Per the original methods: Reference gene primers were amplified, and this amplification served to estimate nucleated cell counts. Method: immunoSEQ multiplex PCR; TCRdb's copy keeps in-frame clones and lacks some. V, J and clone size reflect that table, while D and trimming were determined from the DNA. Of under 200,000 clones listed, 80% are singletons. The germline gives CDR1 SGHAT, CDR2 FQNNGV. This CDR3 is 20 amino acids long. Trimming pared 0 bases from V and 0 bases from J, leaving 22 bases between. This TCR derives from a man between 60 and 70 years old with acute or convalescent COVID-19. The rearrangement uses TRBV11-2 and TRBJ2-3; the D is unclear. Sequencing used peripheral blood. The CDR3 nucleotides read TGTGCCAGCAGCTTAGACACTTATAACATGTGGGCAACCAGCACAGATACGCAGTATTTT. Its protein is CASSLDTYNMWATSTDTQYF.